What follows are 26 T cell receptor beta chains derived from one specimen sequenced in a study of T cells after posttransplantation cyclophosphamide listed by TCRdb under 2016. Library construction relied on the immunoSEQ multiplex PCR assay. The table comes from immuneACCESS by way of TCRdb, which keeps in-frame sequences with V and J called. Part of the clones is missing from these tables; in studies checked, under half for an unresolved V gene and the rest for unknown reasons. In this sample the table shows more than 60,000 clones, around 95% of which occur a single time. Clones ranked in the top ten supply roughly 2.9% of the sample. What was sequenced was PBMCs. The receptors shown here come from a woman aged 25 to 45 in good health and a related stem cell transplant donor.

The chain uses TRBV5-8 and TRBJ2-7; a weak D match, TRBD2 (6 bases). Trimming shortened V by 0 bases and J by 7 bases, and 20 bases separated the two germline ends. From germline, CDR1 is SGHTS and CDR2 YDEGEE. This CDR3 is built from 16 residues. CDR3 bases: TGTGCCAGCAGCTTGGGGGCCGGAGGGTTTGCTTGGGAGCAGTACTTC. It translates to CASSLGAGGFAWEQYF.

The gene calls are TRBV9 and TRBJ1-2; D call uncertain. The CDR3 has 12 amino acids. Germline values: CDR1 SGDLS, CDR2 YYNGEE. Trimming cost V 3 bases and J 8 bases, with 11 bases left between them. CDR3 DNA sequence: TGTGCCAGCAGCGACGGCCCTGGGGGCTACACCTTC. This translates into CASSDGPGGYTF.

The chain links TRBV28 to TRBJ1-2; D unresolved. The CDR3 extends over 13 amino acids. Trimming pared 3 bases from V and 2 bases from J, leaving 7 bases between. Germline V CDR1 and CDR2: MDHEN, SYDVKM. CDR3 DNA sequence: TGTGCCAGCAGTTTTCTGCGCAACTATGGCTACACCTTC. Encoded protein: CASSFLRNYGYTF.

V and J are TRBV7-8 and TRBJ1-6, with D maybe TRBD1 (6 bases). Trimming stripped 4 bases from V and 0 bases from J, with 13 bases between. The CDR3 loop spans 17 amino acids. Germline values: CDR1 SGHVS, CDR2 FQNEAQ. CDR3 sequence: CASSSGQFSSYNSPLHF. The CDR3 coding sequence is TGTGCCAGCAGCTCTGGACAGTTTAGCTCCTATAATTCACCCCTCCACTTT.

The chain recombines TRBV18 with TRBJ1-2; weak D call: TRBD1 (6 bases). Trimming took 3 bases from V and 4 from J, leaving 12 bases between them. The CDR3 spans 14 residues. Germline CDR1 reads KGHSH; CDR2 reads LQKENI. The CDR3 DNA is TGTGCCAGCTCACCTCGGGACACCACCTATGGCTACACCTTC. This encodes CASSPRDTTYGYTF. Looking up the rest from reference TRBV18 and TRBJ1-2 gives the full variable domain: NAGVMQNPRHLVRRRGQEARLRCSPMKGHSHVYWYRQLPEEGLKFMVYLQKENIIDESGMPKERFSAEFPKEGPSILRIQQVVRGDSAAYFCASSPRDTTYGYTFGSGTRLTVV.

This clone was detected only once. This sequence joins TRBV18 and TRBJ1-4, with unresolved D. Between the trimmed V and J ends, which lost 2 bases and 4 bases, there was a span of 5 bases. Looked up from germline, CDR1 is KGHSH and CDR2 is LQKENI. The CDR3 consists of 13 residues. The chain's CDR3 is CASSPGVNEKLFF. CDR3 nucleotides: TGTGCCAGCTCACCAGGGGTTAATGAAAAACTGTTTTTT.

The chain joins TRBV6-1 to TRBJ1-1; D gene uncertain. Trimming pared 3 bases from V and 4 bases from J, leaving 6 bases between. The CDR3 sequence is 12 residues long. Germline V gene data show CDR1 as MNHNS and CDR2 as SASEGT. CDR3 sequence: CASSDRGTEAFF. The CDR3 region has the DNA TGTGCCAGCAGTGATCGCGGCACTGAAGCTTTCTTT.

The chain employs TRBV27 and TRBJ1-2; possible D gene TRBD1, 6 bases. Germline V gene lookup returns CDR1 MNHEY and CDR2 SMNVEV (reference sequence). Deletions cut 8 bases from V and 2 bases from J, with 15 bases between. The CDR3 runs 14 residues. The CDR3 nucleotides are TGTGCCAGCGCCCGACTCGGGACAAACTATGGCTACACCTTC. Its translation: CASARLGTNYGYTF.

For this clone: The junction departs from the called germline gene at one end, perhaps through a read error. V and J are TRBV10-3 and TRBJ2-7; D is unresolved. Germline V gives CDR1 ENHRY, CDR2 SYGVKD. The CDR3 is 11 residues long. The CDR3 region is CAISESWFQAF. For the CDR3, the DNA is TGTGCCATCAGTGAGTCGTGGTTCCAGGCGTTC.

The J gene is TRBJ2-1, the V gene TRBV5-5; 10 bases line up with TRBD2. The CDR3 length is 18 residues. The germline CDR1 and CDR2 sequences are SGHKS and YYEKEE (reference sequence). With 1 base clipped from V and 8 bases from J, the junction kept 15 bases outside the gene matches. The CDR3 region has the DNA TGTGCCAGCAGCTTGAGGAGGGTGGGAGCGGGGGGGAAGTATGAGCAGTTCTTC. This gives the protein CASSLRRVGAGGKYEQFF.

The count of this clone is one. V is TRBV28 and J is TRBJ2-5, with D perhaps TRBD2 (6 bases). Trimming stripped 6 bases from V and 2 bases from J, with 13 bases between. The germline CDR1 and CDR2 sequences are MDHEN and SYDVKM. The CDR3 contains 14 residues. The CDR3 region has the DNA TGTGCCAGCAGACTCGGGGGTAATCAAGAGACCCAGTACTTC. Protein: CASRLGGNQETQYF.

This sequence joins TRBV30 and TRBJ1-2, with D possibly matching TRBD1 (6 bases). The germline V gene encodes CDR1 GTSNPN and CDR2 SVGIG (reference sequence). The ends were cut back, 2 bases at V and 7 bases at J, with 14 bases in the middle. This CDR3 is 13 amino acids long. This CDR3 is CAWSPGEPFGYTF. CDR3 nucleotide sequence: TGTGCCTGGAGTCCAGGGGAGCCCTTTGGCTACACCTTC.

The chain is built from TRBV5-4 and TRBJ1-1; 7 bases are shared with TRBD1. V shed 4 bases, J shed 6 bases, and the junction held 3 bases outside the gene matches. Germline CDR1 is SGHNT and CDR2 is YYREEE (reference sequence). The CDR3 has 12 amino acids. The CDR3 spells CASSQGQAEAFF. For the CDR3, the DNA is TGTGCCAGCAGCCAAGGACAGGCTGAAGCTTTCTTT. Variable domain in full (rest from reference TRBV5-4 and TRBJ1-1): ETGVTQSPTHLIKTRGQQVTLRCSSQSGHNTVSWYQQALGQGPQFIFQYYREEENGRGNFPPRFSGLQFPNYSSELNVNALELDDSALYLCASSQGQAEAFFGQGTRLTVV.

A single count supports this clone. The V and J genes are TRBV5-1 and TRBJ2-7, with D possibly TRBD1 on 6 matching bases. The CDR3 runs to 20 residues. The V and J ends lost 6 bases and 9 bases respectively, with 40 bases between them. Germline CDR1 is SGHRS and CDR2 is YFSETQ. CDR3 sequence reads: CASIQKGDTTRSTIQGGQYF. In DNA, the CDR3 is TGCGCCAGCATCCAAAAGGGGGATACTACGAGATCGACGATTCAAGGGGGGCAGTACTTC.

Regarding this clone: The junction shows a germline mismatch at one end, possibly a read error. The chain links TRBV9 to TRBJ1-1; D might be TRBD1 (5 bases). CDR3 length: 13 amino acids. Germline assignment: CDR1 SGDLS and CDR2 YYNGEE. CDR3 coding DNA: TGTGCCAGCAGCGAGGCAGGGAACCCTGAAGCTTTCTTT. The encoded protein is CASSEAGNPEAFF.

This chain links TRBV6-1 with TRBJ2-5, with TRBD1 matching over 7 bases. CDR1 is MNHNS and CDR2 is SASEGT in the germline V gene. The V gene end was trimmed by 7 bases and the J gene end by 3 bases; junction bases not matched to a gene: 11. The CDR3 has 15 residues. CDR3 nucleotide sequence: TGTGCCAGCATCGGTCTCGGGACAGCAAAAGAGACCCAGTACTTC. Its protein product is CASIGLGTAKETQYF.

This rearrangement joins TRBV7-8 to TRBJ1-6, with D possibly TRBD1 on 5 matching bases. V lost 1 base, J lost 10 bases, and 11 bases lay in between. In germline, CDR1 is SGHVS, CDR2 FQNEAQ. CDR3 length: 14 amino acids. In DNA, the CDR3 is TGTGCCAGCAGCTTAGTGGGGGAGTACTCACCCCTCCACTTT. It specifies CASSLVGEYSPLHF.

The chain carries TRBV20-1 and TRBJ2-5, with unresolved D. The CDR3 runs 11 residues. Germline V CDR1 and CDR2: DFQATT, SNEGSKA (reference sequence). Trimming removed 2 bases at V and 3 bases at J, with 4 bases between. The CDR3 loop reads CSARMEETQYF. The CDR3 region has the DNA TGCAGTGCTAGAATGGAAGAGACCCAGTACTTC.

V is TRBV4-2 and J is TRBJ1-2; tentatively, D is TRBD1 (5 bases). CDR3 size: 15 residues. Germline V CDR1 and CDR2: LGHNA, YNFKEQ. V lost 0 bases and J lost 10, with 18 bases in between. CDR3 loop: CASSQDWRGATDYTF. CDR3 nucleotides: TGTGCCAGCAGCCAAGATTGGCGCGGGGCTACGGACTACACCTTC.

V gene TRBV19 combines with J gene TRBJ2-2; D ambiguous. Germline V gene data show CDR1 as LNHDA and CDR2 as SQIVND (reference sequence). V was clipped by 5 bases and J by 2 bases, with 12 bases between them. CDR3 length equals 15 residues. CDR3 DNA sequence: TGTGCCAGTAGTGATGAGACACTAAACACCGGGGAGCTGTTTTTT. Translation: CASSDETLNTGELFF.

This sequence joins TRBV7-2 and TRBJ1-3; D gene unclear. In germline, CDR1 is SGHTA, CDR2 FQGNSA. The ends were cut back, 2 bases at V and 0 bases at J, with 8 bases in the middle. The CDR3 is made up of 15 amino acids. CDR3 region: CASSLLHHSGNTIYF. CDR3 nucleotide sequence: TGTGCCAGCAGCTTACTACACCACTCTGGAAACACCATATATTTT.

The J gene is TRBJ2-5, the V gene TRBV7-9; no firm D call. This CDR3 has 13 amino acids. V gave up 3 bases and J gave up 5 bases, with 10 bases separating them. The germline V gene encodes CDR1 SEHNR and CDR2 FQNEAQ (reference sequence). The CDR3 sequence: CASSFAIMETQYF. CDR3 nucleotides: TGTGCCAGCAGCTTCGCCATCATGGAGACCCAGTACTTC.

V and J are TRBV18 and TRBJ2-5, with TRBD1 matching 7 bases. J gave up 2 bases and V 4 bases, and 4 bases lay outside the gene matches. Germline V CDR1 and CDR2: KGHSH, LQKENI. The CDR3 contains 14 residues. DNA for the CDR3: TGTGCCAGCTCACACGGGACAGATCAAGAGACCCAGTACTTC. This translates into CASSHGTDQETQYF.

The rearrangement uses TRBV4-1 and TRBJ1-5; 10 nucleotides align to TRBD1. Trimming took 2 bases from V and 5 from J; bases not matched to a gene: 3. CDR1 is MGHRA, CDR2 YSYEKL, per germline. The CDR3 is made up of 15 amino acids. The CDR3 protein is CASSQTDRGYQPQHF. CDR3 in DNA: TGCGCCAGCAGCCAAACGGACAGGGGGTATCAGCCCCAGCATTTT.

This chain connects TRBV5-5 to TRBJ1-6; 10 bases match TRBD1. V shed 4 bases and J 7 bases; nucleotides not matched to a gene: 2. The CDR3 totals 14 residues. Germline assignment: CDR1 SGHKS and CDR2 YYEKEE (reference sequence). The DNA for the CDR3 is TGTGCCAGCAGCGGGGGACAGGGGAATTCACCCCTCCACTTT. Translating gives CASSGGQGNSPLHF.

The CDR3 here is CASSMPTGNTEAFF. The CDR3 DNA is TGTGCCAGTAGTATGCCGACCGGGAACACTGAAGCTTTCTTT. The chain couples TRBV19 to TRBJ1-1; no definite D call. Looked up from germline, CDR1 is LNHDA and CDR2 is SQIVND (reference sequence). CDR3 length: 14 residues. The V gene lost 3 bases and the J gene lost 1 base, with 9 bases spanning the gap. The full variable domain, its missing parts supplied by reference TRBV19 and TRBJ1-1, is DGGITQSPKYLFRKEGQNVTLSCEQNLNHDAMYWYRQDPGQGLRLIYYSQIVNDFQKGDIAEGYSVSREKKESFPLTVTSAQKNPTAFYLCASSMPTGNTEAFFGQGTRLTVV.